The entry that follows covers one T cell receptor beta chain sequence. The data were taken from a study of CD8+CD57+ T cells in acquired aplastic anemia. Whoever was chosen for sequencing had shown CD8+CD57+ cell expansion by flow cytometry. No therapy was given to patients before blood sampling. V was clipped by 10 bases and J by 7 bases, with 13 bases between them. CDR3 length: 11 amino acids. Germline V gene lookup returns CDR1 SGHAT and CDR2 FQDESV (reference sequence). Genomic DNA, the template, was used for profiling of the TCR beta VDJ and CDR3. One entry per CDR3 protein, called by TCRdb with MiXCR from the reads. The sample carries tens of thousands of distinct CDR3 sequences, about 70% recorded once.

This sequence joins TRBV11-1 and TRBJ1-1; TRBD1 might be the D (5 bases). The sequence was obtained from a human donor with aplastic anemia. The sequencing sample was made of sorted CD4+, CD8+, or CD8+CD57+ T cells (not recorded which) from PBMCs. In DNA, the CDR3 is TGTGCCACCTTCTGGGGCGGTGAAGCTTTCTTT. Protein product: CATFWGGEAFF.